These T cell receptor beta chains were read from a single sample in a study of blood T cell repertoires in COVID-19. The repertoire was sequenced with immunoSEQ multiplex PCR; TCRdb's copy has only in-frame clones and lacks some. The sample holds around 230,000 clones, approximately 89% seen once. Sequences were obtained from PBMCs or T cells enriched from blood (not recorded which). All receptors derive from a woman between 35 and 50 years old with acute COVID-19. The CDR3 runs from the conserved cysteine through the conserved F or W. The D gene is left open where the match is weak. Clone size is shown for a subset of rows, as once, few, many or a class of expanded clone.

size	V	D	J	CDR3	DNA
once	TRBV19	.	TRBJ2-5	CASSTRGSQETQYF	TGTGCCAGTAGTACCCGGGGTTCCCAAGAGACCCAGTACTTC
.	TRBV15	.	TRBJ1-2	CATSRDLVAGYGYTF	TGTGCCACCAGCAGAGATCTGGTGGCAGGTTATGGCTACACCTTC
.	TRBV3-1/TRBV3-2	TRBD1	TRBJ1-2	CASSPGPPTGAYGYTF	TGTGCCAGCAGCCCCGGGCCCCCGACAGGGGCCTATGGCTACACCTTC
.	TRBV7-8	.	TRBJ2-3	CASSFTGDTQYF	TGTGCCAGCAGCTTCACCGGAGATACGCAGTATTTT
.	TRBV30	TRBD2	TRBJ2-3	CAWSVISGGSTQYF	TGTGCCTGGAGTGTTATTAGCGGGGGGAGTACGCAGTATTTT
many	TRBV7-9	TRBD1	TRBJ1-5	CASSSDREGPAQPQHF	TGTGCCAGCAGCTCGGACAGGGAAGGGCCGGCTCAGCCCCAGCATTTT
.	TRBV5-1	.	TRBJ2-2	CASRADAGTGELFF	TGCGCCAGCCGGGCTGACGCGGGCACCGGGGAGCTGTTTTTT
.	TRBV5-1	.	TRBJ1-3	CATEGQSSGNTIYF	TGCGCCACGGAGGGCCAAAGCTCTGGAAACACCATATATTTT
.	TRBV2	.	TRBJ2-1	CASTRVDEQFF	TGTGCCAGCACGAGAGTTGATGAGCAGTTCTTC
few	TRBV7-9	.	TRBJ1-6	CASSLLDSPLHF	TGTGCCAGCAGCTTACTCGATTCACCCCTCCACTTT
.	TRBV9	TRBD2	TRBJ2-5	CASSVMGGQETQYF	TGTGCCAGCAGCGTGATGGGGGGGCAAGAGACCCAGTACTTC
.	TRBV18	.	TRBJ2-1	CASSYDSYNEQFF	TGTGCCAGCTCATATGACAGCTACAATGAGCAGTTCTTC
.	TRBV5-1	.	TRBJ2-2	CASRVRDTGELFF	TGCGCCAGCAGGGTGCGGGACACCGGGGAGCTGTTTTTT
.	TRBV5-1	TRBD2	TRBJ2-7	CASRASGGYEQYF	TGCGCCAGCAGAGCGAGCGGGGGCTACGAGCAGTACTTC
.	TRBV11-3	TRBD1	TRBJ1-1	CASSGTGGTEAFF	TGTGCCAGCAGCGGTACAGGGGGGACTGAAGCTTTCTTT
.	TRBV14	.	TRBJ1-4	CASSQVLKVGEKLFF	TGTGCCAGCAGCCAAGTCCTCAAGGTCGGGGAAAAACTGTTTTTT
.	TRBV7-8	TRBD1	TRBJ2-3	CASSLRISAQGAADTQYF	TGTGCCAGCAGTTTAAGAATCTCGGCACAGGGGGCAGCAGATACGCAGTATTTT
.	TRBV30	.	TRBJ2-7	CAWSLDRDYEQYF	TGTGCCTGGAGTCTAGACAGAGACTACGAGCAGTACTTC
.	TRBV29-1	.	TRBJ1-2	CSSTGYTF	TGCAGCTCTACGGGCTACACCTTC
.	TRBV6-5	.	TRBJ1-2	CASSQTGNYGYTF	TGTGCCAGCAGCCAGACCGGGAACTATGGCTACACCTTC
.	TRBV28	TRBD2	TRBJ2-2	CASGTSGSGTGELFF	TGTGCCAGCGGGACTAGCGGGAGCGGCACCGGGGAGCTGTTTTTT
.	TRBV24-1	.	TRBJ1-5	CATSDPGFGQPQHF	TGTGCCACCAGTGATCCAGGGTTTGGTCAGCCCCAGCATTTT
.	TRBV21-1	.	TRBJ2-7	CAPYRDLQVGKPPYEQYF	TGTGCCCCCTACAGAGACCTCCAGGTAGGCAAGCCACCGTACGAGCAGTACTTC